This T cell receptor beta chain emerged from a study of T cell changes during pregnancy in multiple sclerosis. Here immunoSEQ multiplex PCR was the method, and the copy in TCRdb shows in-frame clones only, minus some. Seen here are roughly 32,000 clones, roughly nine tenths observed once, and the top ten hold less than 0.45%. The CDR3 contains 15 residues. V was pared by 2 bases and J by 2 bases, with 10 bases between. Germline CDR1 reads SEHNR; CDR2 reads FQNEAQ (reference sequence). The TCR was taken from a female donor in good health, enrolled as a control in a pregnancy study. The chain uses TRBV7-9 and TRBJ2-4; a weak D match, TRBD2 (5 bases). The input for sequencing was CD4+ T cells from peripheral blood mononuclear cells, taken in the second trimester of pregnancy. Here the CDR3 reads CASSLLGESKNIQYF. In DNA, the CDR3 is TGTGCCAGCAGCTTACTCGGGGAATCCAAAAACATTCAGTACTTC.